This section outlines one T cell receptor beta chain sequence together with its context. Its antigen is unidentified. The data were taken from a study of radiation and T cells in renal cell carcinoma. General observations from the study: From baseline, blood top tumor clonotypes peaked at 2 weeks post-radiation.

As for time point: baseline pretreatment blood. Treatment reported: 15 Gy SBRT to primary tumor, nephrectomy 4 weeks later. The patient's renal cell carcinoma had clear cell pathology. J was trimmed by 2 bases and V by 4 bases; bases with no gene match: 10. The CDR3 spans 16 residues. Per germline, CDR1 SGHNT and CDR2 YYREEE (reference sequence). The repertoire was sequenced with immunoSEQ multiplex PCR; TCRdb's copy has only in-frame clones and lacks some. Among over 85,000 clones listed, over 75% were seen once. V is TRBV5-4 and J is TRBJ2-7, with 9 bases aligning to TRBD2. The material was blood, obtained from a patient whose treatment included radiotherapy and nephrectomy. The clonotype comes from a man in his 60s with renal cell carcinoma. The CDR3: CASSLGGLAGTYEQYF. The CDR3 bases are TGTGCCAGCAGCCTTGGGGGGCTAGCGGGAACCTACGAGCAGTACTTC.